The 26 T cell receptor beta chains presented below share a single source sample, sequenced in a study of cytomegalovirus exposure and HLA in healthy donors. The PCR ran on 60 Vbeta and 13 Jbeta primers. Measured with immunoSEQ multiplex PCR; TCRdb has only the in-frame clones, and not every one. The repertoire has about 130,000 clones, around 73% of them found once; the top ten carry roughly 11%. The sample consisted of PBMCs. The receptors come from a man in his thirties or forties in good health and CMV-seropositive.

The V call is TRBV5-8, the J call TRBJ2-3, with 10 bases fitting TRBD1. J was trimmed by 0 bases and V by 6 bases; bases with no gene match: 10. The CDR3 runs 17 residues. Germline CDR1 SGHTS, CDR2 YDEGEE. CDR3 amino acids: CASIRWTGGFSTDTQYF. CDR3 sequence (DNA): TGTGCCAGCATCAGGTGGACAGGGGGATTTAGCACAGATACGCAGTATTTT.

This clone appeared a few times. The rearrangement uses TRBV6-1 and TRBJ2-7; TRBD2 matches at 11 bases. The CDR3 is 14 residues long. J gave up 7 bases and V 4 bases, and 6 bases lay outside the gene matches. Per the germline V gene, CDR1 is MNHNS and CDR2 is SASEGT. The CDR3 protein is CASSVAGGVEEQYF. The CDR3 nucleotides read TGTGCCAGCAGTGTAGCGGGAGGGGTAGAAGAGCAGTACTTC.

The rearrangement links TRBV30 to TRBJ2-2; TRBD2 aligns across 9 bases. Per the germline V gene, CDR1 is GTSNPN and CDR2 is SVGIG (reference sequence). This CDR3 has 16 amino acids. V lost 4 bases, J lost 5 bases, and 11 bases stayed unmatched. Here the CDR3 reads CAWTLGLAGRTGELFF. CDR3 DNA: TGTGCCTGGACTTTGGGGCTAGCGGGACGGACCGGGGAGCTGTTTTTT.

V usage is TRBV10-3 and J usage is TRBJ1-2; 9 bases match TRBD1. Germline trimming cut 0 bases from V and 8 bases from J; bases unmatched to any gene: 10. CDR1 and CDR2 from the germline V gene are ENHRY and SYGVKD. The CDR3 covers 16 residues. This chain's CDR3 is CAISESLPGQGKGYTF. The CDR3 region has the DNA TGTGCCATCAGTGAGTCACTCCCGGGACAGGGAAAAGGCTACACCTTC.

V usage is TRBV7-7 and J usage is TRBJ2-5; 8 bases agree with TRBD2. The V gene end was trimmed by 3 bases and the J gene end by 5 bases; junction bases not matched to a gene: 8. CDR1 is SSHAT, CDR2 FNYEAQ, per germline (reference sequence). The CDR3 loop spans 15 amino acids. CDR3 DNA sequence: TGTGCCAGCAGCTTGAGGAGCGGGAGAGGGGAGACCCAGTACTTC. Protein sequence: CASSLRSGRGETQYF. The whole variable domain, remainder taken from reference TRBV7-7 and TRBJ2-5, is GAGVSQSPRYKVTKRGQDVTLRCDPISSHATLYWYQQALGQGPEFLTYFNYEAQPDKSGLPSDRFSAERPEGSISTLTIQRTEQRDSAMYRCASSLRSGRGETQYFGPGTRLLVL.

The table lists this clone with a few counts. The chain combines TRBV7-9 with TRBJ2-7, with TRBD1 as a possible D gene (6 bases). The CDR3 length is 12 residues. The germline gives CDR1 SEHNR, CDR2 FQNEAQ (reference sequence). Trimming removed 6 bases from V and 6 bases from J, with 12 bases in between. The CDR3 coding sequence is TGTGCCAGCAGGACCCAGGGGACCGAGCAGTACTTC. The encoded protein is CASRTQGTEQYF.

The V and J genes are TRBV2 and TRBJ1-1, with 12 bases aligning to TRBD1. Looked up from germline, CDR1 is SNHLY and CDR2 is FYNNEI. V dropped 6 bases and J dropped 5; count of bases not matched to a gene: 1. This CDR3 region has 13 residues. The CDR3 region is CASRGQGATEAFF. The CDR3 coding sequence is TGTGCCAGCAGGGGACAGGGGGCAACTGAAGCTTTCTTT.

The V gene is TRBV5-1, the J gene TRBJ2-3; TRBD1 aligns across 8 bases. The CDR3 contains 14 residues. Germline trimming cut 4 bases from V and 4 bases from J; bases unmatched to any gene: 5. Germline CDR1 reads SGHRS; CDR2 reads YFSETQ. For the CDR3, the DNA is TGCGCCAGCAGCGCCGGACAGGGTGCAGATACGCAGTATTTT. Translated, it gives CASSAGQGADTQYF.

Details on this clone: This CDR3 is also generated by other DNA sequences in the sample. CDR3: CAWSPGNEQFF. In DNA form, the CDR3 reads TGTGCCTGGAGTCCGGGGAATGAGCAGTTCTTC. V is TRBV30 and J is TRBJ2-1, with D tentatively TRBD2 (5 bases). Germline CDR1 and CDR2: GTSNPN and SVGIG (reference sequence). V lost 2 bases to trimming and J lost 7 bases, with 6 bases between them. This CDR3 contains 11 residues. The full variable domain, completed using reference TRBV30 and TRBJ2-1, is SQTIHQWPATLVQPVGSPLSLECTVEGTSNPNLYWYRQAAGRGLQLLFYSVGIGQISSEVPQNLSASRPQDRQFILSSKKLLLSDSGFYLCAWSPGNEQFFGPGTRLTVL.

This rearrangement joins TRBV7-9 to TRBJ2-7; 9 bases are shared with TRBD1. This CDR3 contains 15 residues. Germline loops: CDR1 SEHNR, CDR2 FQNEAQ (reference sequence). V was pared by 4 bases and J by 2 bases, with 6 bases of the junction left unmatched. CDR3: CASSSEQGATYEQYF. The CDR3 DNA reads as TGTGCCAGCAGCTCGGAACAGGGGGCCACCTACGAGCAGTACTTC.

The chain is built from TRBV28 and TRBJ2-3; 7 bases map to TRBD2. CDR1 MDHEN and CDR2 SYDVKM come from the germline V gene. V gave up 5 bases and J gave up 5 bases; unmatched junction bases: 10. This CDR3 is 15 amino acids long. The CDR3 sequence is CASSKLAARGDTQYF. The CDR3 DNA reads TGTGCCAGCAGTAAGCTAGCGGCACGTGGAGATACGCAGTATTTT.

The V call is TRBV5-6, the J call TRBJ1-5; TRBD1 might be the D (6 bases). The CDR3 consists of 15 residues. The germline CDR1 and CDR2 sequences are SGHDT and YYEEEE. The V end lost 5 bases, the J end lost 3 bases, and 15 bases lay between the germline ends. CDR3 region: CASRRAGQSNQPQHF. In DNA, the CDR3 is TGTGCCAGCAGACGGGCTGGACAGTCCAATCAGCCCCAGCATTTT.

The rearrangement uses TRBV28 and TRBJ1-2; 7 nucleotides match TRBD1. The CDR3 loop spans 13 amino acids. Germline assignment: CDR1 MDHEN and CDR2 SYDVKM. V lost 5 bases to trimming and J lost 8 bases; unmatched junction nucleotides: 8. The CDR3 loop reads CASSNRQGVGYTF. CDR3 bases: TGTGCCAGCAGTAACAGGCAGGGGGTCGGCTACACCTTC.

The chain employs TRBV5-5 and TRBJ1-5; TRBD1 might be the D (5 bases). V shed 4 bases and J shed 6 bases, with 14 bases lying between them. CDR1 SGHKS and CDR2 YYEKEE come from the germline V gene (reference sequence). This CDR3 has 14 residues. The CDR3 spells CASSMDAQGQPQHF. CDR3 DNA: TGTGCCAGCAGCATGGACGCCCAGGGTCAGCCCCAGCATTTT.

This chain links TRBV7-6 with TRBJ2-3; 8 nucleotides agree with TRBD1. The V gene end was trimmed by 5 bases and the J gene end by 0 bases; junction bases not matched to a gene: 7. CDR3 length: 16 amino acids. Germline V gene data show CDR1 as SGHVS and CDR2 as FNYEAQ. The CDR3 sequence: CASSPSGGASTDTQYF. The CDR3 bases are TGTGCCAGCAGCCCTTCAGGGGGCGCGAGCACAGATACGCAGTATTTT.

The J gene is TRBJ1-4, the V gene TRBV7-2; maybe TRBD1 (5 bases). Germline V gene lookup returns CDR1 SGHTA and CDR2 FQGNSA. V dropped 1 base and J dropped 3 bases, with 6 bases sitting between them. This CDR3 is 14 amino acids long. The CDR3 loop is CASSLGQPNEKLFF. The DNA for the CDR3 is TGTGCCAGCAGCTTAGGACAGCCTAATGAAAAACTGTTTTTT.

The CDR3 spells CASSLLTGLGEKLFF. The CDR3 DNA sequence: TGTGCCAGCAGCTTACTCACAGGGCTAGGTGAAAAACTGTTTTTT. This chain connects TRBV11-2 to TRBJ1-4; TRBD1 might be the D (6 bases). Germline V gene data show CDR1 as SGHAT and CDR2 as FQNNGV. Trimming shortened V by 2 bases and J by 7 bases, and 14 bases separated the two germline ends. The CDR3 loop spans 15 amino acids. The full variable domain, its missing parts supplied by reference TRBV11-2 and TRBJ1-4, is EAGVAQSPRYKIIEKRQSVAFWCNPISGHATLYWYQQILGQGPKLLIQFQNNGVVDDSQLPKDRFSAERLKGVDSTLKIQPAKLEDSAVYLCASSLLTGLGEKLFFGSGTQLSVL.

Notes on this clone: This specimen includes other DNA sequences encoding the same CDR3. The chain combines TRBV15 with TRBJ2-7, with D possibly matching TRBD1 (6 bases). Germline V gene data show CDR1 as LNHNV and CDR2 as YYDKDF (reference sequence). V was shortened by 0 bases and J by 2 bases, with 8 bases between the two germline ends. The CDR3 runs 14 residues. The CDR3 reads CATSRDRGTYEQYF. CDR3 nucleotide sequence: TGTGCCACCAGCAGAGACAGGGGCACCTACGAGCAGTACTTC. The full variable domain, completed using reference TRBV15 and TRBJ2-7, is DAMVIQNPRYQVTQFGKPVTLSCSQTLNHNVMYWYQQKSSQAPKLLFHYYDKDFNNEADTPDNFQSRRPNTSFCFLDIRSPGLGDTAMYLCATSRDRGTYEQYFGPGTRLTVT.

The CDR3 bases are TGTGCCAGCAGCTTCGACAGGACCGGGGAGCTGTTTTTT. It codes for CASSFDRTGELFF. V and J are TRBV11-2 and TRBJ2-2, with D perhaps TRBD1 (6 bases). This CDR3 is 13 amino acids long. CDR1 SGHAT and CDR2 FQNNGV come from the germline V gene. V was cut by 3 bases and J by 5 bases, with 7 bases left in between.

This clone was seen only once. The chain uses TRBV4-1 and TRBJ2-1; a weak D match, TRBD2 (7 bases). V was clipped by 6 bases and J by 9 bases, with 24 bases between them. CDR1 MGHRA and CDR2 YSYEKL come from the germline V gene. CDR3 length equals 16 residues. CDR3 sequence reads: CASRTLPIEGGGEQFF. CDR3 bases: TGCGCCAGCAGAACATTACCAATCGAGGGGGGGGGTGAGCAGTTCTTC.

CDR3 amino acids: CASSQGTGGLDTQYF. The DNA of the CDR3 is TGCGCCAGCAGCCAAGGAACGGGAGGGTTGGATACGCAGTATTTT. This chain uses TRBV4-3 with TRBJ2-3, with 8 bases identical to TRBD2. The germline gives CDR1 LGHNA, CDR2 YSLEER. The V and J ends lost 1 base and 6 bases, in that order; junction bases with no gene match: 6. CDR3 size: 15 residues.

This chain uses TRBV5-4 with TRBJ2-5; 9 bases fit TRBD1. J gave up 5 bases and V 2 bases, and 7 bases lay outside the gene matches. This CDR3 region has 15 residues. In germline, CDR1 is SGHNT, CDR2 YYREEE (reference sequence). CDR3 in amino acids: CASSFSTGGGETQYF. CDR3 sequence (DNA): TGTGCCAGCAGCTTCTCTACAGGGGGCGGGGAGACCCAGTACTTC.

The genes are TRBV11-2 and TRBJ2-5, with 9 nucleotides matching TRBD2. V shed 1 base and J 1 base; nucleotides not matched to a gene: 1. From germline, CDR1 is SGHAT and CDR2 FQNNGV. This CDR3 is built from 15 residues. The DNA for the CDR3 is TGTGCCAGCAGCTTAGGGACTAGCGTCCAAGAGACCCAGTACTTC. It yields the protein CASSLGTSVQETQYF. Full variable domain (outside the CDR3, taken from reference TRBV11-2 and TRBJ2-5): EAGVAQSPRYKIIEKRQSVAFWCNPISGHATLYWYQQILGQGPKLLIQFQNNGVVDDSQLPKDRFSAERLKGVDSTLKIQPAKLEDSAVYLCASSLGTSVQETQYFGPGTRLLVL.

This chain links TRBV6-5 with TRBJ1-2; 7 bases are shared with TRBD1. From germline, CDR1 is MNHEY and CDR2 SVGAGI. This CDR3 spans 15 amino acids. The V and J ends lost 5 bases and 8 bases, in that order; junction bases with no gene match: 14. CDR3 in amino acids: CASSRQGRQRGGYTF. The CDR3, as DNA: TGTGCCAGCAGTCGACAGGGCCGTCAGCGAGGGGGCTACACCTTC.

The genes are TRBV29-1 and TRBJ2-5; 8 nucleotides align to TRBD2. J gave up 2 bases and V 1 base, and 9 bases lay outside the gene matches. The CDR3 is 16 residues long. Germline V lookup: CDR1 SQVTM, CDR2 ANQGSEA. The chain's CDR3 is CSVEGVGAGVQETQYF. CDR3 DNA sequence: TGCAGCGTTGAAGGAGTAGGAGCGGGGGTACAAGAGACCCAGTACTTC.

The V and J genes are TRBV5-1 and TRBJ1-3, with TRBD1 as a possible D gene (5 bases). V was shortened by 1 base and J by 0 bases, with 14 bases between the two germline ends. Germline lookup yields CDR1 SGHRS and CDR2 YFSETQ. This CDR3 spans 17 amino acids. This chain's CDR3 is CASSLWGDWNSGNTIYF. In DNA, the CDR3 is TGCGCCAGCAGCTTGTGGGGGGACTGGAACTCTGGAAACACCATATATTTT.